The 8 T cell receptor beta chains below were found in one sample sequenced in a study of regulatory T cells in long-lasting Graves disease. As to time point: newly diagnosed GD, antithyroid drugs for less than 3 months. RNA extracted from PBMCs served as the sequencing template. HTBI primers from iRepertoire and Arm-PCR of CDR3 regions yielded the TCR beta libraries. In TCRdb, the multiplex PCR reads were re-called with MiXCR into one record per CDR3 protein. The table has roughly 520,000 distinct CDR3 sequences, more than 10% seen once. These sequences were also reported in another study, on T cells in Graves' hyperthyroidism and ophthalmopathy.

Sequencing used peripheral blood mononuclear cells (PBMCs), obtained at new diagnosis, from a patient treated with antithyroid drugs. Receptor source: a woman in her twenties or thirties with Graves disease.

The rearrangement joins TRBV4-2 to TRBJ2-5; D is uncertain. Germline loops: CDR1 LGHNA, CDR2 YNFKEQ. There are 15 residues in the CDR3. Trimming removed 2 bases at V and 4 bases at J, with 14 bases between. CDR3 protein: CASSQTAGGVETQYF. In DNA form, the CDR3 reads TGTGCCAGCAGCCAAACAGCTGGTGGGGTAGAGACCCAGTACTTC.

J is TRBJ2-7 and V is TRBV20-1, with 11 bases identical to TRBD2. J lost 4 bases, V lost 5 bases, and 16 bases had no gene match. The CDR3 contains 17 residues. Germline-derived CDR1 and CDR2 are DFQATT and SNEGSKA (reference sequence). CDR3 nucleotides: TGCAGTGCTGCCGGACTAGCGGGCCCGATAGTTACTTACGAGCAGTACTTC. As protein: CSAAGLAGPIVTYEQYF.

This clonotype was recorded many times. The V and J genes are TRBV12-3 or TRBV12-4 and TRBJ2-2, with D perhaps matching TRBD1 (5 bases). Trimming removed 7 bases at V and 7 bases at J, with 16 bases between. The CDR3 consists of 14 residues. The CDR3 reads CASTRQPIVGELFF. The CDR3 DNA reads TGTGCCAGCACTCGACAGCCCATCGTCGGGGAGCTGTTTTTT.

Ten or more counts support this clonotype. The chain has TRBV27 and TRBJ2-1; D is perhaps TRBD1 or TRBD2 (5 bases each). Germline assignment: CDR1 MNHEY and CDR2 SMNVEV (reference sequence). This CDR3 contains 13 residues. The V end was cut by 6 bases, the J end by 14 bases, with 20 bases between. The CDR3 DNA sequence: TGTGCCAGCAGCATGGGGCCTCGCCGAGGGAAGTTCTTC. Translating gives CASSMGPRRGKFF.

The rearrangement uses TRBV11-2 and TRBJ1-6; TRBD1 agrees at 7 bases. The ends lost 8 bases at V and 7 bases at J; junction bases unmatched: 5. The V gene's germline CDR1 is SGHAT and CDR2 FQNNGV. This CDR3 has 13 amino acids. CDR3 nucleotides: TGTGCCAGCCACGACAGGGTAAATTCACCCCTCCACTTT. Its protein is CASHDRVNSPLHF.

This clonotype has a count of ten or more. V gene TRBV5-1 combines with J gene TRBJ1-1; D gene uncertain. Looked up from germline, CDR1 is SGHRS and CDR2 is YFSETQ. Trimming shortened V by 4 bases and J by 0 bases, and 13 bases separated the two germline ends. This CDR3 has 15 amino acids. The CDR3 region is CASSPSAPMNTEAFF. The CDR3 DNA is TGCGCCAGCAGCCCATCGGCCCCTATGAACACTGAAGCTTTCTTT.

This clonotype was seen many times. The chain joins TRBV28 to TRBJ2-3, with TRBD2 identical over 10 bases. This CDR3 comprises 15 residues. Per germline, CDR1 MDHEN and CDR2 SYDVKM. J gave up 2 bases and V 5 bases, and 4 bases lay outside the gene matches. CDR3 region: CASSPLAGPTDTQYF. The CDR3 DNA reads as TGTGCCAGCAGTCCACTAGCGGGACCCACAGATACGCAGTATTTT.

This clonotype was counted many times. V usage is TRBV28 and J usage is TRBJ2-7; D unresolved. The germline V gene encodes CDR1 MDHEN and CDR2 SYDVKM. The CDR3 extends over 14 amino acids. The ends were cut back, 2 bases at V and 2 bases at J, with 10 bases in the middle. The CDR3 DNA follows: TGTGCCAGCAGTTTAGGGATAGGTGCCTACGAGCAGTACTTC. As protein: CASSLGIGAYEQYF. Full variable domain (outside the CDR3, taken from reference TRBV28 and TRBJ2-7): DVKVTQSSRYLVKRTGEKVFLECVQDMDHENMFWYRQDPGLGLRLIYFSYDVKMKEKGDIPEGYSVSREKKERFSLILESASTNQTSMYLCASSLGIGAYEQYFGPGTRLTVT.